This TCR beta chain was sequenced in a study of blood T cell repertoires in COVID-19. Across the study: Donors in the United States, Italy and Spain gave samples during acute or convalescent COVID-19.

The CDR3 covers 13 residues. V gave up 4 bases and J gave up 7 bases, with 10 bases separating them. For recovered donors of Cohort 3, there were two negative PCRs, clearance, or symptom resolution. Source study methods: Amplified reference gene primers provided the basis for estimating nucleated cell counts. Method: immunoSEQ multiplex PCR; TCRdb's copy keeps in-frame clones and lacks some. That table supplies the V and J calls and clone size; D and trimming were determined from the DNA. The repertoire holds approximately 280,000 clones, 85% seen once, with under 3% in the top ten. This rearrangement joins TRBV12-3 or TRBV12-4 to TRBJ1-4; no clear D gene. The receptor was derived from a woman between 50 and 59 years old who had recovered from COVID-19. Sample: PBMCs or T cells enriched from blood (not recorded which). The CDR3 protein is CASSWTQGEKLFF. The CDR3 nucleotides read TGTGCCAGCAGTTGGACTCAAGGTGAAAAACTGTTTTTT.